What follows are 8 T cell receptor beta chains derived from one specimen sequenced in a study of human T cells and chemical hapten exposure. Sample time point: patch test 3, about 24 weeks after DPC sensitization. Treatment specified: therapeutic diphenylcyclopropenone sensitization with weekly scalp DPC. MiXCR was run by TCRdb on the RACE reads, yielding one entry per CDR3 protein. This table holds about 90,000 distinct CDR3 sequences, roughly 11% found once. The specimen was whole blood, collected in connection with sensitization to the hapten diphenylcyclopropenone (DPC). Receptor source: a woman aged 25 to 39 with alopecia areata. Some clones in this sample may be carry-over from other donors' samples.

The gene calls are TRBV7-9 and TRBJ2-3; 10 positions agree with TRBD2. Trimming took 2 bases from V and 6 from J; bases not matched to a gene: 5. Per the germline V gene, CDR1 is SEHNR and CDR2 is FQNEAQ (reference sequence). This CDR3 comprises 15 residues. The CDR3 loop is CASSLSGGGPDTQYF. The CDR3 nucleotides are TGTGCCAGCAGCTTAAGCGGGGGGGGCCCCGATACGCAGTATTTT. Filled out from reference TRBV7-9 and TRBJ2-3, the complete variable domain reads DTGVSQNPRHKITKRGQNVTFRCDPISEHNRLYWYRQTLGQGPEFLTYFQNEAQLEKSRLLSDRFSAERPKGSFSTLEIQRTEQGDSAMYLCASSLSGGGPDTQYFGPGTRLTVL.

Many counts were recorded for this clonotype. The chain has TRBV6-6 and TRBJ2-1; no definite D call. V was clipped by 9 bases and J by 2 bases, with 17 bases between them. The germline gives CDR1 MNHNY, CDR2 SVGAGI (reference sequence). CDR3 length equals 15 residues. The DNA for the CDR3 is TGTGCCAGTGAAGCCCGGCGGCAAACCTACAATGAGCAGTTCTTC. Its protein product is CASEARRQTYNEQFF.

This clonotype was detected many times. The genes are TRBV6-5 and TRBJ2-7; D could derive from TRBD1 or TRBD2 (5 bases each). CDR3 length: 14 amino acids. V dropped 6 bases and J dropped 4 bases, with 16 bases sitting between them. CDR1 MNHEY and CDR2 SVGAGI come from the germline V gene. In DNA, the CDR3 is TGTGCCAGCAGCCGCGCTCCGGGGCCTTACGAGCAGTACTTC. Amino acid sequence: CASSRAPGPYEQYF.

Details on this clonotype: Being one base from a much bigger clone, this may be a read error. This CDR3 is missing its conserved last phenylalanine or tryptophan, likely due to a read error. The chain recombines TRBV18 with TRBJ1-5, with 7 nucleotides matching TRBD1. V gave up 3 bases and J gave up 6 bases; unmatched junction bases: 8. The germline V gene has CDR1 KGHSH and CDR2 LQKENI. CDR3 length: 15 amino acids. The CDR3 DNA follows: TGTGCCAGCTCACCTGACGCTACAGGGGTTCAGCCCCAGCATCTT. This encodes CASSPDATGVQPQHL.

This clonotype has ten or more counts. The chain combines TRBV18 with TRBJ1-6, with D unresolved. Trimming removed 1 base at V and 7 bases at J, with 5 bases between. This CDR3 has 13 amino acids. Germline CDR1 reads KGHSH; CDR2 reads LQKENI. CDR3 nucleotides: TGTGCCAGCTCACCACGGGAGAATTCACCCCTCCACTTT. This sequence encodes CASSPRENSPLHF.

J is TRBJ1-5 and V is TRBV12-3 or TRBV12-4; unclear D gene. V was trimmed by 1 base and J by 3 bases, leaving 4 bases between them. The CDR3 covers 13 residues. The CDR3: CASSLENNQPQHF. CDR3 DNA sequence: TGTGCCAGCAGTTTAGAGAACAATCAGCCCCAGCATTTT.

This clonotype appeared a few times. The V and J genes are TRBV7-2 and TRBJ2-3; no firm D call. The CDR3 totals 13 residues. Germline V gene sequence: CDR1 SGHTA, CDR2 FQGNSA. The V end was cut by 0 bases, the J end by 4 bases, with 5 bases between. This CDR3 reads CASSLAVADTQYF. The CDR3 bases are TGTGCCAGCAGCTTAGCCGTCGCAGATACGCAGTATTTT.

The chain recombines TRBV30 with TRBJ1-1; D is ambiguous. The V end was cut by 0 bases, the J end by 0 bases, with 5 bases between. Germline V gene sequence: CDR1 GTSNPN, CDR2 SVGIG (reference sequence). This CDR3 comprises 13 residues. CDR3 in amino acids: CAWSVLLNTEAFF. CDR3 bases: TGTGCCTGGAGTGTACTGCTGAACACTGAAGCTTTCTTT.